The rows below give T cell receptor beta chains drawn from one sample of a study of blood T cell repertoires in COVID-19. TCRdb keeps only in-frame clones here, not all; method: immunoSEQ multiplex PCR. The table records about 64,000 clones, roughly 77% of them present only once. Specimen: peripheral blood. These receptor sequences come from a man older than 75 with acute or convalescent COVID-19. The CDR3 runs from the conserved cysteine through the conserved F or W. A D gene is named only where the DNA matches it firmly. Not all rows give a size; the values are once, few, many and, for expanded clones, a class.

>TRBV3-1/TRBV3-2|-|TRBD2|TRBJ2-1
CASSQDGLAGNEQFF
TGTGCCAGCAGCCAAGATGGGCTAGCGGGCAACGAGCAGTTCTTC
>TRBV25-1|medium-sized|TRBD1|TRBJ2-7
CASSLTDRDSDEQYF
TGTGCCAGCAGTCTAACGGACAGGGATTCCGACGAGCAGTACTTC
>TRBV11-1|-|-|TRBJ1-2
CASSSGARSYGYTF
TGTGCCAGCAGCTCAGGGGCGCGCTCCTATGGCTACACCTTC
>TRBV5-1|-|TRBD1|TRBJ1-2
CASSSTGVNYGYTF
TGCGCCAGCAGCTCGACAGGGGTTAACTATGGCTACACCTTC
>TRBV19|-|TRBD1|TRBJ1-5
CASRTHSGTVGQPQHF
TGTGCCAGTAGAACACACAGTGGGACAGTTGGGCAGCCCCAGCATTTT
>TRBV3-1/TRBV3-2|once|-|TRBJ1-3
CASTQGTSGNTIYF
TGTGCCAGTACCCAGGGAACCTCTGGAAACACCATATATTTT
>TRBV4-1|-|-|TRBJ1-5
CASSQEGSSVSFGTFNQPQHF
TGCGCCAGCAGCCAAGAAGGAAGTTCGGTGTCTTTCGGGACATTCAATCAGCCCCAGCATTTT
>TRBV3-1/TRBV3-2|-|-|TRBJ1-2
CASSQGPGGYTF
TGTGCCAGCAGCCAAGGCCCAGGCGGCTACACCTTC
>TRBV6-1|-|TRBD1|TRBJ2-1
CASSEAALFGTGGSNEQFF
TGTGCCAGCAGTGAAGCCGCTTTGTTCGGGACAGGGGGCTCCAATGAGCAGTTCTTC
>TRBV27|once|TRBD1|TRBJ1-2
CASRVIGPGQETSYGYTF
TGTGCCAGCCGAGTGATCGGTCCCGGACAGGAAACCAGCTATGGCTACACCTTC
>TRBV6-5|-|TRBD1|TRBJ2-2
CASSYTGTVNTGELFF
TGTGCCAGCAGTTACACGGGGACAGTAAACACCGGGGAGCTGTTTTTT
>TRBV7-8|-|TRBD1|TRBJ1-2
CASSPQGATPYGYTF
TGTGCCAGCAGCCCTCAGGGGGCAACTCCCTATGGCTACACCTTC
>TRBV15|-|-|TRBJ2-7
CATSANRGPSSYEQYF
TGTGCCACCAGCGCTAATCGTGGTCCTAGCTCCTACGAGCAGTACTTC
>TRBV9|-|TRBD1|TRBJ2-1
CASSASGTGPYNEQFF
TGTGCCAGCAGCGCGAGCGGGACAGGGCCATACAATGAGCAGTTCTTC
>TRBV5-8|few|-|TRBJ1-5
CASSPAGHQPQHF
TGTGCCAGCAGCCCGGCGGGGCATCAGCCCCAGCATTTT
>TRBV7-9|few|-|TRBJ1-2
CASSLPNYGYTF
TGTGCCAGCAGCCTACCTAACTATGGCTACACCTTC
>TRBV25-1|-|-|TRBJ1-6
CASSPTGGYNSPLHF
TGTGCCAGCAGCCCGACAGGCGGCTATAATTCACCCCTCCACTTT
>TRBV5-1|-|-|TRBJ1-3
CASSLNSRSSGNTIYF
TGCGCCAGCAGCTTAAATTCCCGTAGCTCTGGAAACACCATATATTTT
>TRBV6-2/TRBV6-3|-|TRBD1|TRBJ2-7
CASGYPGQGSHEQYF
TGTGCCAGCGGTTATCCGGGACAGGGATCCCACGAGCAGTACTTC
>TRBV11-2|-|-|TRBJ1-2
CASSLGASYTF
TGTGCCAGCAGCTTAGGGGCGAGCTACACCTTC
>TRBV6-2/TRBV6-3|-|TRBD1|TRBJ1-4
CASRPTGTGGKGKLFF
TGTGCCAGCAGGCCTACCGGGACAGGGGGCAAAGGAAAACTGTTTTTT
>TRBV7-2|-|-|TRBJ2-5
CASSFGELGTQYF
TGTGCCAGCAGCTTCGGGGAATTGGGGACCCAGTACTTC
>TRBV6-5|-|TRBD1|TRBJ2-7
CASSTGAGGPYEQYF
TGTGCCAGCTCGACTGGGGCAGGGGGTCCCTACGAGCAGTACTTC
>TRBV5-4|-|TRBD1|TRBJ1-2
CASSQGQDVWDRNGYTF
TGTGCCAGCAGCCAGGGACAGGACGTCTGGGACAGGAATGGCTACACCTTC
>TRBV5-1|-|-|TRBJ2-2
CASSLLEGVVGELFF
TGCGCCAGCAGCCTCTTGGAGGGTGTCGTTGGGGAGCTGTTTTTT
>TRBV30|-|TRBD2|TRBJ2-3
CAWPLAGGRDTQYF
TGTGCCTGGCCCTTAGCGGGGGGGCGGGATACGCAGTATTTT
>TRBV19|once|-|TRBJ2-6
CASIEHGANVLTF
TGTGCCAGTATTGAGCATGGGGCCAACGTCCTGACTTTC
>TRBV11-3|few|-|TRBJ1-2
CASSLEGRSSNYGYTF
TGTGCCAGCAGCTTGGAGGGCCGCAGCTCTAACTATGGCTACACCTTC
>TRBV7-9|few|TRBD1|TRBJ1-2
CASSLDHRGEEYGYTF
TGTGCCAGCAGCCTAGACCACAGGGGCGAGGAGTATGGCTACACCTTC
>TRBV4-1|-|TRBD1|TRBJ1-4
CASSQTGTGGRTNEKLFF
TGCGCCAGCAGCCAAACCGGGACAGGGGGCCGAACTAATGAAAAACTGTTTTTT
>TRBV20-1|-|TRBD2|TRBJ2-3
CSASSGLAGATDTQYF
TGCAGTGCTAGTAGTGGACTAGCGGGGGCCACAGATACGCAGTATTTT
>TRBV7-8|-|-|TRBJ1-1
CASSPRGGAHTEAFF
TGTGCCAGCAGTCCGCGCGGGGGCGCGCACACTGAAGCTTTCTTT
>TRBV9|-|-|TRBJ2-7
CASSVGGLNTIFNEQYF
TGTGCCAGCAGCGTGGGCGGACTCAACACCATTTTCAACGAGCAGTACTTC
>TRBV7-2|-|-|TRBJ1-1
CASKISGTPGVDPEAFF
TGTGCCAGCAAAATTTCAGGGACTCCGGGCGTGGATCCTGAAGCTTTCTTT
>TRBV3-1/TRBV3-2|-|-|TRBJ1-5
CASSPEGSQPQHF
TGTGCCAGCAGCCCCGAGGGAAGTCAGCCCCAGCATTTT
>TRBV7-9|-|TRBD1|TRBJ1-1
CASSSGTGVSTEAFF
TGTGCCAGCAGCTCCGGGACAGGGGTGAGCACTGAAGCTTTCTTT
>TRBV27|-|-|TRBJ1-1
CASRGWTKGTEAFF
TGTGCCAGCAGGGGGTGGACAAAAGGCACTGAAGCTTTCTTT
>TRBV5-1|-|-|TRBJ2-7
CASSSGGRATYEQYF
TGCGCCAGCAGCTCCGGGGGACGGGCAACCTACGAGCAGTACTTC
>TRBV5-1|once|-|TRBJ2-3
CASSRGSGTDTQYF
TGCGCCAGCAGCCGTGGGAGCGGCACAGATACGCAGTATTTT
>TRBV6-1|few|TRBD1|TRBJ1-2
CASSEADRGRFGYTF
TGTGCCAGCAGTGAGGCGGACAGGGGGCGGTTTGGCTACACCTTC
>TRBV10-3|-|-|TRBJ2-7
CAISADYEQYF
TGTGCCATCAGTGCAGACTACGAGCAGTACTTC
>TRBV19|-|-|TRBJ1-6
CASSSGLKSPLHF
TGTGCCAGTTCCTCGGGTCTGAAGTCACCCCTCCACTTT